Listed below are T cell receptor beta chains from one sample, sequenced in a study of regulatory and conventional T cells in RAG deficiency. Data came from immunoSEQ multiplex PCR; TCRdb stores just in-frame clones and leaves some out. This sample has more than 20,000 clones, with approximately 96% found just once. The sample also formed part of further work on regulatory T cells.

Sequencing was done on a sample of CD25- CD4+ T cells sorted from blood. Receptor source: a human donor in good health. The CDR3 runs from the conserved cysteine through the conserved F or W. A D gene is named only where the DNA matches it firmly. Size values are once, few and many counts, or a class for expanded clones, and some rows have none.

NA,TRBJ1-1,NA,TRBV7-2,CASSLEAPGTEAFF,TGTGCCAGCAGCTTAGAAGCCCCCGGGACTGAAGCTTTCTTT
NA,TRBJ2-7,NA,TRBV6-6,CASSYSKQAHEQYF,TGTGCCAGCAGTTACTCGAAACAGGCCCACGAGCAGTACTTC
NA,TRBJ1-6,NA,TRBV25-1,CASSEGGRGHNSPLHF,TGTGCCAGCAGCGAAGGAGGGAGGGGTCATAATTCACCCCTCCACTTT
NA,TRBJ2-5,NA,TRBV30,CAWRDRKETQYF,TGTGCCTGGAGGGACAGAAAAGAGACCCAGTACTTC
TRBD1,TRBJ1-4,NA,TRBV7-9,CASSPGQGTEKLFF,TGTGCCAGCAGTCCCGGACAGGGCACCGAAAAACTGTTTTTT
NA,TRBJ2-3,NA,TRBV6-6,CASSYRGTDTQYF,TGTGCCAGCAGTTACCGGGGGACAGATACGCAGTATTTT
NA,TRBJ1-2,NA,TRBV7-9,CASDRANYGYTF,TGTGCCAGTGACAGAGCGAACTATGGCTACACCTTC
NA,TRBJ1-2,NA,TRBV7-2,CASSLNTGGLYGYTF,TGTGCCAGCAGCTTAAACACGGGGGGCCTTTATGGCTACACCTTC
TRBD1,TRBJ1-2,NA,TRBV5-5,CASSWGQGAPGYTF,TGTGCCAGCAGCTGGGGACAGGGGGCGCCTGGCTACACCTTC
NA,TRBJ2-2,NA,TRBV7-3,CASSLSRENTGELFF,TGTGCCAGCAGCTTATCGAGAGAGAACACCGGGGAGCTGTTTTTT
TRBD1,TRBJ1-1,NA,TRBV6-5,CASSYRTGVDTEAFF,TGTGCCAGCAGTTACCGGACAGGGGTAGACACTGAAGCTTTCTTT
TRBD1,TRBJ1-2,NA,TRBV29-1,CSVGGTGASRYYGYTF,TGCAGCGTTGGAGGGACAGGGGCTTCTCGGTACTATGGCTACACCTTC
NA,TRBJ1-1,once,TRBV5-1,CASSLGRENTEAFF,TGCGCCAGCAGCCTGGGCAGGGAGAACACTGAAGCTTTCTTT
TRBD1,TRBJ1-1,once,TRBV9,CASSVGQLNTEAFF,TGTGCCAGCAGCGTGGGACAGTTGAACACTGAAGCTTTCTTT
NA,TRBJ2-5,NA,TRBV11-1,CASSPTVLDRQETQYF,TGTGCCAGCAGCCCCACGGTCCTCGACAGACAAGAGACCCAGTACTTC
NA,TRBJ2-7,once,TRBV10-3,CAISEQGSYEQYF,TGTGCCATCAGTGAACAGGGTTCCTACGAGCAGTACTTC
TRBD2,TRBJ2-5,NA,TRBV10-2,CASSESPGGGETQYF,TGCGCCAGCAGTGAGTCCCCGGGGGGAGGAGAGACCCAGTACTTC
NA,TRBJ2-1,NA,TRBV28,CASSRDKTYNEQFF,TGTGCCAGCAGTCGGGACAAGACCTACAATGAGCAGTTCTTC
TRBD1,TRBJ2-3,NA,TRBV29-1,CSVENRGQTDTQYF,TGCAGCGTTGAAAACAGGGGGCAAACAGATACGCAGTATTTT
NA,TRBJ1-2,NA,TRBV6-1,CASSEPGIDNYGYTF,TGTGCCAGCAGTGAACCTGGCATTGATAACTATGGCTACACCTTC
NA,TRBJ2-7,once,TRBV4-1,CASSLRAGEAYEQYF,TGCGCCAGCAGCCTGAGGGCAGGGGAAGCCTACGAGCAGTACTTC
NA,TRBJ2-2,NA,TRBV6-5,CASSLDRFTGELFF,TGTGCCAGCAGCCTAGACAGATTCACCGGGGAGCTGTTTTTT
NA,TRBJ1-1,NA,TRBV4-3,CASSQDRDTQRITFF,TGCGCCAGCAGCCAAGATCGGGACACCCAGCGAATAACTTTCTTT
TRBD2,TRBJ2-1,NA,TRBV28,CASSFLPSGGAYNEQFF,TGTGCCAGCAGTTTCCTACCTAGCGGGGGTGCCTACAATGAGCAGTTCTTC
NA,TRBJ2-5,NA,TRBV6-5,CASSYRGGETQYF,TGTGCCAGCAGTTACAGGGGGGGAGAGACCCAGTACTTC
TRBD2,TRBJ2-3,NA,TRBV10-3,CAISEQRGSTDTQYF,TGTGCCATCAGTGAGCAGCGGGGGAGCACAGATACGCAGTATTTT
NA,TRBJ2-3,NA,TRBV11-2,CASSLGRGGGTDTQYF,TGTGCCAGCAGCTTAGGGAGGGGCGGGGGCACAGATACGCAGTATTTT
TRBD1,TRBJ1-1,NA,TRBV9,CASSVSDREAYEAFF,TGTGCCAGCAGCGTATCTGACAGGGAGGCCTACGAAGCTTTCTTT
NA,TRBJ1-2,NA,TRBV2,CASSRTENYGYTF,TGTGCCAGCAGTAGGACAGAAAACTATGGCTACACCTTC
TRBD1,TRBJ1-6,NA,TRBV4-2,CASSQPGTGDNSPLHF,TGTGCCAGCAGCCAGCCCGGGACAGGGGATAATTCACCCCTCCACTTT
NA,TRBJ2-1,once,TRBV28,CASSPGTPLNNEQFF,TGTGCCAGCAGTCCCGGGACACCTCTGAACAATGAGCAGTTCTTC
NA,TRBJ2-1,NA,TRBV25-1,CASSEFGRVAAFEQFF,TGTGCCAGCAGTGAATTTGGCAGGGTCGCCGCTTTTGAGCAGTTCTTC
NA,TRBJ2-1,NA,TRBV5-1,CASSLARTSNEQFF,TGCGCCAGCAGCTTGGCGCGGACATCCAATGAGCAGTTCTTC
NA,TRBJ1-2,NA,TRBV19,CASSTRGPMGYTF,TGTGCCAGTAGTACCAGGGGCCCTATGGGCTACACCTTC
NA,TRBJ1-2,NA,TRBV4-1,CASSQTGTRANYGYTF,TGCGCCAGCAGCCAAACAGGGACAAGAGCTAACTATGGCTACACCTTC
NA,TRBJ1-1,NA,TRBV19,CASSSRGSTEAFF,TGTGCCAGTAGTAGTAGGGGATCCACTGAAGCTTTCTTT
TRBD1,TRBJ1-5,NA,TRBV7-9,CASSLATGYNQPQHF,TGTGCCAGCAGCTTAGCGACAGGGTACAATCAGCCCCAGCATTTT
TRBD2,TRBJ2-1,NA,TRBV5-1,CASSWALAGGNEQFF,TGCGCCAGCAGTTGGGCACTAGCGGGGGGCAATGAGCAGTTCTTC
NA,TRBJ1-2,NA,TRBV5-4,CASSLARDLTNYGYTF,TGTGCCAGCAGCTTGGCCCGGGATCTCACTAACTATGGCTACACCTTC
TRBD2,TRBJ2-7,NA,TRBV6-6,CASSYGGGTVPYEQYF,TGTGCCAGCAGTTACGGGGGGGGGACGGTTCCCTACGAGCAGTACTTC
TRBD1,TRBJ1-1,NA,TRBV29-1,CSGGQPNTEAFF,TGCAGCGGGGGACAGCCGAACACTGAAGCTTTCTTT
TRBD1,TRBJ1-6,NA,TRBV5-4,CASTPNSGQGIRDSPLHF,TGTGCCAGCACCCCTAATTCGGGACAGGGTATCAGGGATTCACCCCTCCACTTT
TRBD1,TRBJ1-1,NA,TRBV2,CASSNRDSSPEAFF,TGTGCCAGCAGCAACCGGGACAGCTCTCCTGAAGCTTTCTTT
TRBD1,TRBJ1-2,NA,TRBV28,CASSLRRQGGWGYTF,TGTGCCAGCAGTTTACGTAGACAGGGTGGATGGGGCTACACCTTC
NA,TRBJ2-6,NA,TRBV5-1,CASSLSRGLSGANVLTF,TGCGCCAGCAGCTTGTCCAGGGGCCTATCTGGGGCCAACGTCCTGACTTTC
NA,TRBJ2-3,NA,TRBV19,CASRRREGDTQYF,TGTGCCAGTAGAAGGCGTGAGGGAGATACGCAGTATTTT
TRBD1,TRBJ2-1,NA,TRBV19,CASSVAGTARDNEQFF,TGTGCCAGTAGTGTCGCTGGGACAGCCAGAGACAATGAGCAGTTCTTC
TRBD1,TRBJ2-4,NA,TRBV30,CAWAPGQGNIQYF,TGTGCCTGGGCCCCGGGACAGGGGAACATTCAGTACTTC
NA,TRBJ1-4,NA,TRBV6-1,CASSGNSVEKLFF,TGTGCCAGCAGTGGTAACAGTGTAGAAAAACTGTTTTTT
TRBD2,TRBJ2-7,NA,TRBV7-2,CASSLTGTSGGRGGSEQYF,TGTGCCAGCAGCTTAACCGGGACTAGCGGGGGCCGTGGGGGAAGCGAGCAGTACTTC
NA,TRBJ1-4,NA,TRBV4-3,CASSQDGTGVEKLFF,TGCGCCAGCAGCCAAGACGGTACCGGGGTTGAAAAACTGTTTTTT
TRBD1,TRBJ1-4,NA,TRBV6-1,CASRTTGVAEKLFF,TGTGCCAGCAGAACGACAGGGGTAGCTGAAAAACTGTTTTTT
NA,TRBJ1-2,NA,TRBV25-1,CASSGIQGNSIGYTF,TGTGCCAGCAGTGGTATTCAGGGAAACTCCATTGGCTACACCTTC
NA,TRBJ2-7,NA,TRBV19,CASSPRAGYSYEQYF,TGTGCCAGTAGTCCAAGGGCAGGGTATAGCTACGAGCAGTACTTC
TRBD1,TRBJ1-2,NA,TRBV28,CASRGTGKNYGYTF,TGTGCCAGCAGAGGGACAGGGAAAAACTATGGCTACACCTTC
TRBD1,TRBJ2-2,NA,TRBV2,CASSLQGPTNTGELFF,TGTGCCAGCAGTTTACAGGGGCCTACGAACACCGGGGAGCTGTTTTTT